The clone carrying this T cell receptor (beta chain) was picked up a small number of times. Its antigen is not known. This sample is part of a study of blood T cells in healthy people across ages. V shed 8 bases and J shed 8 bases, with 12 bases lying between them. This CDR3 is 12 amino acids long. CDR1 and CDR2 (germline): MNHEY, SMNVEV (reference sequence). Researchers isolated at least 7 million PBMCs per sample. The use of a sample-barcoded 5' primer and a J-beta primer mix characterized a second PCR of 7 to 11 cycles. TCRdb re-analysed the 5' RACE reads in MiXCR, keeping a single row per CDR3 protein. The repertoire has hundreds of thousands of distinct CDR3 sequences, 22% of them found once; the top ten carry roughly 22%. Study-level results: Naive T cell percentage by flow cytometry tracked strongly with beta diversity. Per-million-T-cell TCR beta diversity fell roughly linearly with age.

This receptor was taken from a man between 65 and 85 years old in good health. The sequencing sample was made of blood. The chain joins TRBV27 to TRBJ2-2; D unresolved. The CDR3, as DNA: TGTGCCAGCCACCCGAGCGTGGGGGAGCTGTTTTTT. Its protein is CASHPSVGELFF.